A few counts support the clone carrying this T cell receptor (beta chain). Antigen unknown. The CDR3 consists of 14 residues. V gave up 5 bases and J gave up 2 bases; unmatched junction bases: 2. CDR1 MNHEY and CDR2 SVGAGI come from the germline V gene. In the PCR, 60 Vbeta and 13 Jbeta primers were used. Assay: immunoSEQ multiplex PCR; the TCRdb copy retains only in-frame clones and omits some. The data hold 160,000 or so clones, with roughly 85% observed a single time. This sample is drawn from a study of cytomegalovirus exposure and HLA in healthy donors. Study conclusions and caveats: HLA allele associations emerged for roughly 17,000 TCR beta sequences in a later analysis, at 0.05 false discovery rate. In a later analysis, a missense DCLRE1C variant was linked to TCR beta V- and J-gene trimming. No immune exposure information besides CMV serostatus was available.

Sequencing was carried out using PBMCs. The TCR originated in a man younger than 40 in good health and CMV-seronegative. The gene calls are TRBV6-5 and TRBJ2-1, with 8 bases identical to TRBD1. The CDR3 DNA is TGTGCCAGCAGTGGACAGGGCCCCTACAATGAGCAGTTCTTC. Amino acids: CASSGQGPYNEQFF.